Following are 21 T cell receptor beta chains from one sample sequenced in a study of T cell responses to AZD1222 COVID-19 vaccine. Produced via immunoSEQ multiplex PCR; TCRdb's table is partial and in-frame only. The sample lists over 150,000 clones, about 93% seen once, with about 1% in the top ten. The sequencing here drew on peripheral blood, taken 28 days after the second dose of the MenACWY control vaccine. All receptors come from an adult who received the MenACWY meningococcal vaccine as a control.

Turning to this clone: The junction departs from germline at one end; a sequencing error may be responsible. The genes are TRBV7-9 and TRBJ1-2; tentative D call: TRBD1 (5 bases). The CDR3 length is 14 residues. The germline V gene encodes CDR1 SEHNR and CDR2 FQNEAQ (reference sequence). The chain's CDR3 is CASSPGTANYGYTF. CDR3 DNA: TGTGCCAGCAGCCCCGGGACGGCCAACTATGGCTACACTTTC. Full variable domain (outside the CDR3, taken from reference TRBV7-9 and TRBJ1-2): DTGVSQNPRHKITKRGQNVTFRCDPISEHNRLYWYRQTLGQGPEFLTYFQNEAQLEKSRLLSDRFSAERPKGSFSTLEIQRTEQGDSAMYLCASSPGTANYGYTFGSGTRLTVV.

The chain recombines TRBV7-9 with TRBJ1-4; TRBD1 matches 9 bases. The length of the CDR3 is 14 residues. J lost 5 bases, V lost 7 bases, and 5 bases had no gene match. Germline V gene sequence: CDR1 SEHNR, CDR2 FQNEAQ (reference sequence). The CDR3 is CASTWGQGNEKLFF. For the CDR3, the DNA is TGTGCCAGCACCTGGGGACAGGGAAATGAAAAACTGTTTTTT.

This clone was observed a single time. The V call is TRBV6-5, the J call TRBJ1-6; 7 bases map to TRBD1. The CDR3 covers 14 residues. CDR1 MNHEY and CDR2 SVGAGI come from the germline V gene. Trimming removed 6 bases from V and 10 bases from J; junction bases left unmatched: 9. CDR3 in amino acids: CASRDTGVNSPLHF. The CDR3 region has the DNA TGTGCCAGCAGGGATACAGGGGTTAACTCACCCCTCCACTTT.

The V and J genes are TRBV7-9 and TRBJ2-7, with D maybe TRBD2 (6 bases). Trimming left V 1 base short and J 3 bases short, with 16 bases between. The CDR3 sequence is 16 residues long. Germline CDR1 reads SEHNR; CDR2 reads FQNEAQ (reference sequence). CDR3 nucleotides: TGTGCCAGCAGCTTAGGATCGTCGGCGGGGCTCTACGAGCAGTACTTC. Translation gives CASSLGSSAGLYEQYF.

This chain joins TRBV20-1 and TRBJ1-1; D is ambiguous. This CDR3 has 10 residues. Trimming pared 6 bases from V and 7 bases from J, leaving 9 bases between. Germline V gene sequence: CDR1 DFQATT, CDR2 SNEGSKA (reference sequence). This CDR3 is CSATQIEAFF. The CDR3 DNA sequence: TGCAGTGCCACGCAGATTGAAGCTTTCTTT.

DNA for the CDR3: TGTGCCAGCAGCCAAGGGAGCGGGGGCCCTAATGAAAAACTGTTTTTT. Its protein product is CASSQGSGGPNEKLFF. The V gene is TRBV3-1 (or the pseudogene TRBV3-2), the J gene TRBJ1-4, with a possible D match to TRBD1 (6 bases). This CDR3 comprises 16 residues. V was shortened by 1 base and J by 3 bases, with 12 bases between the two germline ends. CDR1 and CDR2 from the germline V gene are LGHDT and YNNKEL (reference sequence).

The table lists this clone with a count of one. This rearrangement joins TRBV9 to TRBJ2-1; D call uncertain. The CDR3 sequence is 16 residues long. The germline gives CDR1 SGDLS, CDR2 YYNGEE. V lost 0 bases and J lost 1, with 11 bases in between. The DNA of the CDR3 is TGTGCCAGCAGCGTAGGCGAGCTTACATCCTACAATGAGCAGTTCTTC. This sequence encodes CASSVGELTSYNEQFF.

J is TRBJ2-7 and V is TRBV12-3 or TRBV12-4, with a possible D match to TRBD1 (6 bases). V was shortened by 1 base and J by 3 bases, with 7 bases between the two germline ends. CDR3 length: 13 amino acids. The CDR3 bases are TGTGCCAGCAGTTTAGGGGGACACTACGAGCAGTACTTC. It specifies CASSLGGHYEQYF.

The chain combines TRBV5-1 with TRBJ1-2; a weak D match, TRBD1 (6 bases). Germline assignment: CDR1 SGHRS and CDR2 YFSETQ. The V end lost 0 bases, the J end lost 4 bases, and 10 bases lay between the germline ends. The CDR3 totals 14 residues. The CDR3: CASSLGDTSYGYTF. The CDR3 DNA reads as TGCGCCAGCAGCTTGGGGGACACCAGCTATGGCTACACCTTC. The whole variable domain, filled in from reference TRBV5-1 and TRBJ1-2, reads KAGVTQTPRYLIKTRGQQVTLSCSPISGHRSVSWYQQTPGQGLQFLFEYFSETQRNKGNFPGRFSGRQFSNSRSEMNVSTLELGDSALYLCASSLGDTSYGYTFGSGTRLTVV.

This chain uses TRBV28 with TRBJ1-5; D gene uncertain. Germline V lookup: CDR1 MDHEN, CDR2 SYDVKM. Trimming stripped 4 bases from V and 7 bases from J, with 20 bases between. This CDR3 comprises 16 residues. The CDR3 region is CASSSSKGRRGQPQHF. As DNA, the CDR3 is TGTGCCAGCAGTTCTTCCAAAGGACGGCGCGGCCAGCCCCAGCATTTT.

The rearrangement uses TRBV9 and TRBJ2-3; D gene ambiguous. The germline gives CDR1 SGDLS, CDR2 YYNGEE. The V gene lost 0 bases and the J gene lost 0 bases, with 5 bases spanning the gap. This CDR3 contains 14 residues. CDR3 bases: TGTGCCAGCAGCGTAGTCCCAAGCACAGATACGCAGTATTTT. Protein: CASSVVPSTDTQYF.

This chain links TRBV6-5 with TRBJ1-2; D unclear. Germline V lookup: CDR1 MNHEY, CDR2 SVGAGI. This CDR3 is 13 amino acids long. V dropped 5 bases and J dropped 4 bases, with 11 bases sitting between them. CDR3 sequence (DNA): TGTGCCAGCAGTCGCGGACCGGTCTATGGCTACACCTTC. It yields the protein CASSRGPVYGYTF.

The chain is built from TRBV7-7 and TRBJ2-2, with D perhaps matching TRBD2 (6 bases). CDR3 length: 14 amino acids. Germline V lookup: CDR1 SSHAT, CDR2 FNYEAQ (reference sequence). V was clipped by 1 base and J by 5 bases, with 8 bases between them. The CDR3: CASSLVRGTGELFF. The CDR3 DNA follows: TGTGCCAGCAGCTTAGTACGGGGGACCGGGGAGCTGTTTTTT. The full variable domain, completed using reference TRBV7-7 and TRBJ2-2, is GAGVSQSPRYKVTKRGQDVTLRCDPISSHATLYWYQQALGQGPEFLTYFNYEAQPDKSGLPSDRFSAERPEGSISTLTIQRTEQRDSAMYRCASSLVRGTGELFFGEGSRLTVL.

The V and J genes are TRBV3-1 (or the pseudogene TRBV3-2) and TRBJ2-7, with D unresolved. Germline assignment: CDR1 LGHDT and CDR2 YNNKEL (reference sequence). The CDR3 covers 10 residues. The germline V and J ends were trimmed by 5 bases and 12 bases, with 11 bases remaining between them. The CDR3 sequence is CASSVHGLYF. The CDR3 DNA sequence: TGTGCCAGCAGCGTCCACGGCCTGTACTTC.

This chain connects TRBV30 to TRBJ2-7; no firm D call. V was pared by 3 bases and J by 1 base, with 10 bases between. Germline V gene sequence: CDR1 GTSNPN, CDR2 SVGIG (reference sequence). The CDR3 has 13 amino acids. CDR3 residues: CAWRQPVSYEQYF. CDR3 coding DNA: TGTGCCTGGAGACAACCTGTGTCCTACGAGCAGTACTTC.

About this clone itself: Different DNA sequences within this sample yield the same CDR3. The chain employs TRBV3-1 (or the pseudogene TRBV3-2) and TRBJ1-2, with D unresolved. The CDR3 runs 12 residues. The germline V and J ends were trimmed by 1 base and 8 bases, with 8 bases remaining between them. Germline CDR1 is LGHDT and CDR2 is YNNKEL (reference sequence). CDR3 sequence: CASSQGGRGYTF. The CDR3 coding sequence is TGTGCCAGCAGCCAAGGGGGTAGGGGCTACACCTTC.

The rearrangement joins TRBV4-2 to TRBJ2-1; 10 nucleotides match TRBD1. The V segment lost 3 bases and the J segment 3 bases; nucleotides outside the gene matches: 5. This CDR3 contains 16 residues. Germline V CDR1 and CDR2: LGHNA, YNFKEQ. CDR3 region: CASSQPGDRGYNEQFF. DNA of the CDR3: TGTGCCAGCAGCCAGCCGGGGGACAGGGGCTACAATGAGCAGTTCTTC.

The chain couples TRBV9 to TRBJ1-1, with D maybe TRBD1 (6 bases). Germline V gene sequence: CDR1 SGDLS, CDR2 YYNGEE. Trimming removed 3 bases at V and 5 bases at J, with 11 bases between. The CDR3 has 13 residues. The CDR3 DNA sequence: TGTGCCAGCAGCGCCACAGGGAAAACTGAAGCTTTCTTT. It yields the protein CASSATGKTEAFF.

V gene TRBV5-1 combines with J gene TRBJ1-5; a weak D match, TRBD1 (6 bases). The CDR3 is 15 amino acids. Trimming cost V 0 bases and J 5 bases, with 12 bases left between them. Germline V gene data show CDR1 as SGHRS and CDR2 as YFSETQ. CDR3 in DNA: TGCGCCAGCAGCTTGGGTACAGGGTCTTATCAGCCCCAGCATTTT. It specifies CASSLGTGSYQPQHF.

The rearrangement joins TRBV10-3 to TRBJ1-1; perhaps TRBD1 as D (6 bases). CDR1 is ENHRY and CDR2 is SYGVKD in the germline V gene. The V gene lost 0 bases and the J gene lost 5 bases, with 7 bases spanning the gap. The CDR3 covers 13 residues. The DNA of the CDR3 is TGTGCCATCAGTGAGTCGGGACAAACTGAAGCTTTCTTT. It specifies CAISESGQTEAFF.

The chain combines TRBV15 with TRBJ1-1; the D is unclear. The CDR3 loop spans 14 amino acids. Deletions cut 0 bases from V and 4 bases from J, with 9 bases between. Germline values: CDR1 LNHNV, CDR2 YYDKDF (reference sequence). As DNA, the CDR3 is TGTGCCACCAGCAGAGATCGAATAGGCACTGAAGCTTTCTTT. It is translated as CATSRDRIGTEAFF.